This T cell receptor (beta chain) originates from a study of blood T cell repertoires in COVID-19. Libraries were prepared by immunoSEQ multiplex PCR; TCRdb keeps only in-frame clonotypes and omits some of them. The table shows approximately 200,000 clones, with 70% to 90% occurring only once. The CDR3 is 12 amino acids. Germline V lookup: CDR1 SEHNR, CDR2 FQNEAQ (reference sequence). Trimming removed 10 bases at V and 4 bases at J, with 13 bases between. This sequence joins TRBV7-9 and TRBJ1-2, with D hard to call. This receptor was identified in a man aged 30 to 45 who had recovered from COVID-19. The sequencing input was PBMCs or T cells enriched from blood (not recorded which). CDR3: CATNRASYGYTF. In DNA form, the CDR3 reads TGTGCCACCAACCGAGCGTCCTATGGCTACACCTTC.